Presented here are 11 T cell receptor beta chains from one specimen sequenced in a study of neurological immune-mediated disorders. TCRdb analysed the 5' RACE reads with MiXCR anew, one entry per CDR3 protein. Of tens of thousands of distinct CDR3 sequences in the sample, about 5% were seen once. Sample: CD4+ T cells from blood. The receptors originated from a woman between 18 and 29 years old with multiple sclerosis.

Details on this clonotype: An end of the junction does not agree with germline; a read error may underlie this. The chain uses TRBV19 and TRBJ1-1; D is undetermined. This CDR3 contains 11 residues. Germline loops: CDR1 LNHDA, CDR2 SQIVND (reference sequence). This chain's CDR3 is CASSIVGTQTF. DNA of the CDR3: TGTGCCAGTAGTATAGTGGGAACACAAACTTTT.

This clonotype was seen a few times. This CDR3 is CASSVVGRDTEAFF. The CDR3 DNA reads TGTGCCAGCAGCGTAGTTGGCAGGGACACTGAAGCTTTCTTT. The chain couples TRBV9 to TRBJ1-1, with D possibly matching TRBD1 (5 bases). The CDR3 is 14 amino acids. Germline-derived CDR1 and CDR2 are SGDLS and YYNGEE. Trimming left V 0 bases short and J 3 bases short, with 9 bases between.

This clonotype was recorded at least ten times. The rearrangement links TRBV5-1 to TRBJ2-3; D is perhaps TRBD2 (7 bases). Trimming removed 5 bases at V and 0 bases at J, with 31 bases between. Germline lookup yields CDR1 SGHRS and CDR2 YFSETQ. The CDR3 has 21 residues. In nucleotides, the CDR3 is TGCGCCAGCAGAGCTTACAGGGTCCCGGGAGGCCGGCGAACTAGCACAGATACGCAGTATTTT. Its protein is CASRAYRVPGGRRTSTDTQYF.

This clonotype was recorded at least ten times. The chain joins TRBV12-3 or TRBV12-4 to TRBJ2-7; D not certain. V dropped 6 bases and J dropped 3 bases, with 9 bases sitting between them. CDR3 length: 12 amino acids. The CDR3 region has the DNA TGTGCCAGCAGGGCCGGCAGCTACGAGCAGTACTTC. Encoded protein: CASRAGSYEQYF.

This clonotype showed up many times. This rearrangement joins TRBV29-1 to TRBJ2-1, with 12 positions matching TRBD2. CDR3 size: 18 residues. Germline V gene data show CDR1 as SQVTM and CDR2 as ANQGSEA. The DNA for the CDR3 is TGCAGTTACTTCTGGGGGCTAGCGGGAGGGCCGGGGAGGAATGAGCAGTTCTTC. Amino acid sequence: CSYFWGLAGGPGRNEQFF.

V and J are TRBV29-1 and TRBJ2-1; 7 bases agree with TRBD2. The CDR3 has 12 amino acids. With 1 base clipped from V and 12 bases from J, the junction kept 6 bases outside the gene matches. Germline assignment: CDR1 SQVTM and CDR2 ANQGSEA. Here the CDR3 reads CSVEAGGSGQFF. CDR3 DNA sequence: TGCAGCGTTGAAGCGGGAGGTAGCGGGCAGTTCTTC.

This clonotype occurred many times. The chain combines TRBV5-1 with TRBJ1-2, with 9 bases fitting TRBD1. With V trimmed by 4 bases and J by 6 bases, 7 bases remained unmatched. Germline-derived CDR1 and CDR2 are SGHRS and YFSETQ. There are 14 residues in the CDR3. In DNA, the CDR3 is TGCGCCAGCAGCCTACAACAGGGGGCTGATGGCTACACCTTC. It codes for CASSLQQGADGYTF.

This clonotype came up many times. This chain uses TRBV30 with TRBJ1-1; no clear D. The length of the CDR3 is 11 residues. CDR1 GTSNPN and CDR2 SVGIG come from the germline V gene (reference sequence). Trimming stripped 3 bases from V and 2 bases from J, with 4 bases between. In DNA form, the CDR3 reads TGTGCCTGGAGAGTTAACACTGAAGCTTTCTTT. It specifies CAWRVNTEAFF.

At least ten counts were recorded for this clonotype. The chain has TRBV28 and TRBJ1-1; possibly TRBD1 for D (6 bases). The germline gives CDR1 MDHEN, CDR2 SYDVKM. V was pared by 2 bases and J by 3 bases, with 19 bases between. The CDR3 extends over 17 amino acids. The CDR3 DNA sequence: TGTGCCAGCAGTTTACCCCCGGGGGCAGGGCCTCACACTGAAGCTTTCTTT. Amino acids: CASSLPPGAGPHTEAFF.

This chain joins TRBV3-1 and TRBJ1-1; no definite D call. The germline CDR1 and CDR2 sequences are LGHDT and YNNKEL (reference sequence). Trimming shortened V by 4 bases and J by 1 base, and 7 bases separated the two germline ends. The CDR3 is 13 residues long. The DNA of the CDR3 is TGTGCCAGCAGCCTCGGGGAGAACACTGAAGCTTTCTTT. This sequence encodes CASSLGENTEAFF.

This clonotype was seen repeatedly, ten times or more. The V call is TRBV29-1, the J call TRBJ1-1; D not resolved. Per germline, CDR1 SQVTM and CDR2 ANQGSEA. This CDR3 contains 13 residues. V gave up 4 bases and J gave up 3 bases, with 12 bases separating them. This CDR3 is CSVGAARDTEAFF. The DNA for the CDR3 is TGCAGCGTTGGTGCGGCTCGGGACACTGAAGCTTTCTTT. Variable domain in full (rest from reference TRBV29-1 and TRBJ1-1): SAVISQKPSRDICQRGTSLTIQCQVDSQVTMMFWYRQQPGQSLTLIATANQGSEATYESGFVIDKFPISRPNLTFSTLTVSNMSPEDSSIYLCSVGAARDTEAFFGQGTRLTVV.